Shown below are 19 T cell receptor beta chains from a single sample sequenced in a study of OX40 agonist ivuxolimab in advanced cancers. Repertoires were generated with immunoSEQ multiplex PCR, while TCRdb's copy carries only in-frame clones and drops some. The table has about 91,000 clones, around 85% seen once. The material was CD4+ or CD8+ T cells sorted from blood, obtained in a trial of the OX40 agonist ivuxolimab. The receptors come from an adult with an advanced solid tumor such as melanoma, head and neck, liver or kidney cancer.

The chain uses TRBV7-8 and TRBJ2-3; D not resolved. V lost 5 bases to trimming and J lost 4 bases, with 13 bases between them. The CDR3 is 14 residues long. The germline gives CDR1 SGHVS, CDR2 FQNEAQ. The DNA for the CDR3 is TGTGCCAGCAGCGGTTTAACTTGGTCAGATACGCAGTATTTT. Encoded protein: CASSGLTWSDTQYF.

The V call is TRBV18, the J call TRBJ2-7, with a tentative D call TRBD2 (8 bases). Trimming took 2 bases from V and 4 from J, leaving 15 bases between them. The CDR3 has 15 amino acids. From germline, CDR1 is KGHSH and CDR2 LQKENI. The DNA for the CDR3 is TGTGCCAGCTCACCAAGTATAGCGGGACAGTACGAGCAGTACTTC. Translated, it gives CASSPSIAGQYEQYF.

The chain carries TRBV9 and TRBJ1-2; the match to TRBD1 covers 9 bases. Germline values: CDR1 SGDLS, CDR2 YYNGEE. Trimming cost V 4 bases and J 6 bases; bases outside gene matches: 10. This CDR3 is built from 15 residues. The CDR3 spells CASSTLPDRGNGYTF. For the CDR3, the DNA is TGTGCCAGCAGCACACTCCCTGACAGGGGGAATGGCTACACCTTC.

The chain joins TRBV4-1 to TRBJ1-2, with TRBD1 as a possible D gene (5 bases). The V end lost 1 base, the J end lost 5 bases, and 14 bases lay between the germline ends. Germline assignment: CDR1 MGHRA and CDR2 YSYEKL. This CDR3 is 15 amino acids long. For the CDR3, the DNA is TGCGCCAGCAGCCAAGTGAGACAGAGTTTTTATGGCTACACCTTC. Its protein is CASSQVRQSFYGYTF.

This clone has just one count. The chain joins TRBV20-1 to TRBJ2-5; D ambiguous. CDR1 and CDR2 from the germline V gene are DFQATT and SNEGSKA (reference sequence). The germline V and J ends were trimmed by 7 bases and 2 bases, with 5 bases remaining between them. The CDR3 has 10 amino acids. CDR3 in DNA: TGCAGTGGTCAGCAAGAGACCCAGTACTTC. It specifies CSGQQETQYF.

Comments on this clone: An end of the junction differs from the germline gene, which may be a read error. This chain connects TRBV12-5 to TRBJ2-2; 7 bases map to TRBD2. Germline-derived CDR1 and CDR2 are LGHNT and FRNRAP. The CDR3 spans 17 residues. The CDR3 is CASGLIAGGSSTGELFF. The CDR3 nucleotides read TGTGCTAGCGGTTTGATAGCGGGCGGTAGTAGCACCGGGGAGCTGTTTTTT.

This chain uses TRBV30 with TRBJ1-2, with D unclear. The CDR3 length is 18 residues. With 0 bases removed from V and 4 bases from J, the gap between germline ends came to 24 bases. CDR1 and CDR2 from the germline V gene are GTSNPN and SVGIG (reference sequence). The CDR3 DNA reads as TGTGCCTGGAGTGTACCTCTGACTGAGGCCTTTTTACCCTATGGCTACACCTTC. It encodes CAWSVPLTEAFLPYGYTF.

This clone appeared a single time. The rearrangement links TRBV14 to TRBJ2-3, with 11 bases fitting TRBD1. This CDR3 has 15 amino acids. Germline-derived CDR1 and CDR2 are SGHDN and FVKESK. Trimming cost V 4 bases and J 4 bases; bases outside gene matches: 4. CDR3 bases: TGTGCCAGCAGCCGAACGGGACAGGGGGCAGATACGCAGTATTTT. Translated: CASSRTGQGADTQYF.

The chain uses TRBV4-3 and TRBJ2-1; D is perhaps TRBD1 (6 bases). The CDR3 totals 15 residues. CDR1 LGHNA and CDR2 YSLEER come from the germline V gene. V lost 1 base, J lost 4 bases, and 11 bases lay in between. The CDR3 sequence is CASSQVLGGYNEQFF. The CDR3, as DNA: TGCGCCAGCAGCCAAGTCCTAGGGGGTTACAATGAGCAGTTCTTC.

The rearrangement joins TRBV15 to TRBJ1-2, with TRBD1 matching over 7 bases. Germline V gene data show CDR1 as LNHNV and CDR2 as YYDKDF (reference sequence). With V trimmed by 9 bases and J by 1 base, 11 bases remained unmatched. This CDR3 is 15 amino acids long. The DNA of the CDR3 is TGTGCCACAGTTAAATGGCGGGACAGTAACTATGGCTACACCTTC. Protein product: CATVKWRDSNYGYTF.

The chain is built from TRBV9 and TRBJ2-3; no reliable D call. V was trimmed by 0 bases and J by 6 bases, leaving 8 bases between them. Germline CDR1 SGDLS, CDR2 YYNGEE. This CDR3 has 13 amino acids. The CDR3 nucleotides read TGTGCCAGCAGCGTAGCCCCCCACGATACGCAGTATTTT. Translation: CASSVAPHDTQYF.

The chain recombines TRBV5-1 with TRBJ2-7; D ambiguous. The CDR3 consists of 14 residues. Trimming took 0 bases from V and 4 from J, leaving 11 bases between them. The germline V gene encodes CDR1 SGHRS and CDR2 YFSETQ. This CDR3 reads CASSLDRMSYEQYV. CDR3 bases: TGCGCCAGCAGCTTGGACAGAATGAGTTACGAGCAGTACGTC.

The genes are TRBV5-1 and TRBJ1-1; 7 nucleotides match TRBD1. The J segment lost 2 bases and the V segment lost 4 bases, leaving 8 bases of the junction unmatched. The CDR3 sequence is 15 residues long. Looked up from germline, CDR1 is SGHRS and CDR2 is YFSETQ. The CDR3 protein is CASSPRTGFNTEAFF. The CDR3 coding sequence is TGCGCCAGCAGCCCGAGGACAGGTTTTAACACTGAAGCTTTCTTT.

The rearrangement joins TRBV7-9 to TRBJ1-4, with 9 bases lining up with TRBD1. The V and J ends lost 5 bases and 7 bases, in that order; junction bases with no gene match: 8. CDR3 size: 15 residues. Germline-derived CDR1 and CDR2 are SEHNR and FQNEAQ (reference sequence). The CDR3 region has the DNA TGTGCCAGCAGCCCGACGGACAGGGGAACTGAAAAACTGTTTTTT. It codes for CASSPTDRGTEKLFF.

This chain links TRBV2 with TRBJ1-3; D call uncertain. Germline CDR1 SNHLY, CDR2 FYNNEI. This CDR3 region has 13 residues. Trimming took 5 bases from V and 6 from J, leaving 11 bases between them. The CDR3 loop reads CASSPEPKNTIYF. The CDR3 DNA reads TGTGCCAGCAGTCCTGAGCCGAAAAACACCATATATTTT.

This clone is a singleton in its sample. This chain uses TRBV6-6 with TRBJ1-1; no clear D. The V and J ends lost 0 bases and 0 bases respectively, with 8 bases between them. CDR3 size: 15 residues. CDR1 and CDR2 (germline): MNHNY, SVGAGI (reference sequence). The CDR3 bases are TGTGCCAGCAGTTACTCCCGGTCTCTGAACACTGAAGCTTTCTTT. This sequence encodes CASSYSRSLNTEAFF.

The V call is TRBV11-3, the J call TRBJ2-1; either TRBD1 or TRBD2 may fit D (6 bases each). V was clipped by 8 bases and J by 4 bases, with 12 bases between them. The CDR3 is 13 residues long. Per the germline V gene, CDR1 is SGHNT and CDR2 is YENEEA. The CDR3 sequence is CASGIGGYNEQFF. The CDR3 DNA follows: TGTGCCAGCGGGATAGGGGGGTACAATGAGCAGTTCTTC.

The chain has TRBV10-3 and TRBJ1-5; no firm D call. Trimming stripped 4 bases from V and 5 bases from J, with 9 bases between. The CDR3 has 13 residues. CDR1 is ENHRY, CDR2 SYGVKD, per germline. In DNA, the CDR3 is TGTGCCATCAGTGCCGGTAGAGATCAGCCCCAGCATTTT. Protein sequence: CAISAGRDQPQHF.

The CDR3 loop is CASGFHGGLAQFF. Here the CDR3 DNA reads TGTGCTAGTGGTTTCCACGGCGGACTAGCCCAGTTCTTC. The chain links TRBV12-5 to TRBJ2-1; 8 nucleotides match TRBD2. The V and J ends lost 3 bases and 13 bases, in that order; junction bases with no gene match: 8. Looked up from germline, CDR1 is LGHNT and CDR2 is FRNRAP. This CDR3 spans 13 amino acids.